What follows is one T cell receptor (beta chain) and its context. Together with a sample-barcoded 5' primer, a J-beta primer mix was included in a second PCR lasting about 6 to 11 cycles. TCRdb passed the 5' RACE reads through MiXCR, listing each CDR3 protein once. Here the sample spans around 1,900,000 distinct CDR3 sequences, roughly 43% being singletons. These data originate in a study of blood T cells in healthy people across ages. The sequenced sample was blood. The receptor was derived from a human donor in good health.

CDR3 loop: CASSYVQFLSAGANVLTF. The DNA of the CDR3 is TGTGCCAGCAGTTACGTACAGTTCCTCTCTGCTGGGGCCAACGTCCTGACTTTC. The V and J genes are TRBV6-5 and TRBJ2-6, with no clear D. The CDR3 runs to 18 residues. V was trimmed by 2 bases and J by 2 bases, leaving 16 bases between them. Germline values: CDR1 MNHEY, CDR2 SVGAGI.